Below, 10 T cell receptor beta chains from the same sample are listed, as sequenced in a study of blood T cell repertoires in COVID-19. Generated by immunoSEQ multiplex PCR, the TCRdb table keeps only in-frame clones and is missing some. The sample records some 110,000 clones, approximately 80% being singletons. The sequencing input was peripheral blood. These receptors came from a woman older than 75 with acute or convalescent COVID-19.

V usage is TRBV11-3 and J usage is TRBJ2-1; no firm D call. The CDR3 loop spans 12 amino acids. Germline CDR1 reads SGHNT; CDR2 reads YENEEA. V shed 1 base and J shed 5 bases, with 3 bases lying between them. The DNA of the CDR3 is TGTGCCAGCAGCTTAGTAGACAATGAGCAGTTCTTC. Its protein is CASSLVDNEQFF.

The chain is built from TRBV6-6 and TRBJ2-6; D remains ambiguous. CDR3 size: 15 residues. Germline CDR1 is MNHNY and CDR2 is SVGAGI (reference sequence). V was cut by 0 bases and J by 0 bases, with 3 bases left in between. Here the CDR3 DNA reads TGTGCCAGCAGTTACTCCAGCTCTGGGGCCAACGTCCTGACTTTC. It translates to CASSYSSSGANVLTF.

This chain joins TRBV7-2 and TRBJ1-2; TRBD1 aligns across 9 bases. The germline V gene encodes CDR1 SGHTA and CDR2 FQGNSA. The CDR3 spans 16 residues. V shed 5 bases, J shed 0 bases, and the junction held 7 bases outside the gene matches. CDR3 DNA: TGTGCCAGCAGCCCTAGGACAGGGGCCGCTAACTATGGCTACACCTTC. Its translation is CASSPRTGAANYGYTF.

CDR3 sequence: CASSLRGEHYEQYF. The CDR3 DNA sequence: TGTGCCAGCAGTTTACGGGGGGAACACTACGAGCAGTACTTC. V usage is TRBV27 and J usage is TRBJ2-7; TRBD2 matches 7 bases. V was clipped by 2 bases and J by 3 bases; unmatched bases: 4. The CDR3 is 14 residues long. Per germline, CDR1 MNHEY and CDR2 SMNVEV (reference sequence).

This chain joins TRBV2 and TRBJ1-5; TRBD1 matches at 8 bases. Losses at the gene ends were 6 bases for V and 4 bases for J; bases not matched to a gene: 11. Germline V gene lookup returns CDR1 SNHLY and CDR2 FYNNEI. This CDR3 has 16 residues. CDR3 coding DNA: TGTGCCAGCAGCGACTCTGCGCGGACAGGGAATCAGCCCCAGCATTTT. Its translation is CASSDSARTGNQPQHF.

The chain has TRBV2 and TRBJ1-5, with 7 bases fitting TRBD1. Germline V gives CDR1 SNHLY, CDR2 FYNNEI. V dropped 1 base and J dropped 0; count of bases not matched to a gene: 12. This CDR3 contains 19 residues. The chain's CDR3 is CASSEGWGDSKDSNQPQHF. Here the CDR3 DNA reads TGTGCCAGCAGTGAAGGGTGGGGGGACAGCAAAGATAGCAATCAGCCCCAGCATTTT.

V is TRBV7-8 and J is TRBJ2-3, with D tentatively TRBD2 (6 bases). From germline, CDR1 is SGHVS and CDR2 FQNEAQ. The V end was cut by 4 bases, the J end by 6 bases, with 17 bases between. CDR3 length: 15 amino acids. The CDR3 DNA reads TGTGCCAGCAGCTCGGGACTCCTACGGACTGATACGCAGTATTTT. Translated, it gives CASSSGLLRTDTQYF.

This chain links TRBV19 with TRBJ1-1; 8 bases align to TRBD1. CDR3 length equals 14 residues. The junction had 5 bases not matched to a gene; V was cut back by 3 bases and J by 5 bases. CDR1 and CDR2 from the germline V gene are LNHDA and SQIVND (reference sequence). Written as DNA, the CDR3 is TGTGCCAGTAGTATCGAGACAGGGGAGACTGAAGCTTTCTTT. Translation gives CASSIETGETEAFF.

The CDR3 here is CASSLGTSGKVEQFF. CDR3 DNA sequence: TGTGCCAGCAGCTTGGGGACTAGCGGGAAGGTTGAGCAGTTCTTC. The chain joins TRBV5-6 to TRBJ2-1, with 12 nucleotides matching TRBD2. V gave up 0 bases and J gave up 9 bases; unmatched junction bases: 4. CDR3 length: 15 residues. CDR1 and CDR2 (germline): SGHDT, YYEEEE. The whole variable domain, filled in from reference TRBV5-6 and TRBJ2-1, reads DAGVTQSPTHLIKTRGQQVTLRCSPKSGHDTVSWYQQALGQGPQFIFQYYEEEERQRGNFPDRFSGHQFPNYSSELNVNALLLGDSALYLCASSLGTSGKVEQFFGPGTRLTVL.

The CDR3 DNA is TGTGCCAGCTCACCGTTAGCCTATGAGCAGTTCTTC. Translation gives CASSPLAYEQFF. This chain connects TRBV18 to TRBJ2-1, with D unclear. The V gene lost 3 bases and the J gene lost 8 bases, with 8 bases spanning the gap. This CDR3 spans 12 amino acids. Germline loops: CDR1 KGHSH, CDR2 LQKENI.